This TCR beta chain was recovered during a study of blood T cell repertoires in COVID-19. As handled by the study authors: From reference gene primer amplification, estimates of nucleated cell counts were derived. The method was immunoSEQ multiplex PCR; TCRdb's version includes in-frame clones alone and lacks a portion of them. That table supplies the V and J calls and clone size; D and trimming were determined from the DNA. The sample yields around 80,000 clones, about three quarters seen once. Germline CDR1 SGHDN, CDR2 FVKESK. The V and J ends lost 0 bases and 6 bases, in that order; junction bases with no gene match: 8. The CDR3 has 15 amino acids.

Sequenced input: peripheral blood. The receptor was isolated from a man between 50 and 59 years old with active or convalescent COVID-19. The rearrangement joins TRBV14 to TRBJ2-7; 7 bases fit TRBD2. Here the CDR3 reads CASSQEVGRGAEQYF. The CDR3 DNA follows: TGTGCCAGCAGCCAAGAGGTAGGGAGGGGAGCCGAGCAGTACTTC. Full variable domain (outside the CDR3, taken from reference TRBV14 and TRBJ2-7): EAGVTQFPSHSVIEKGQTVTLRCDPISGHDNLYWYRRVMGKEIKFLLHFVKESKQDESGMPNNRFLAERTGGTYSTLKVQPAELEDSGVYFCASSQEVGRGAEQYFGPGTRLTVT.